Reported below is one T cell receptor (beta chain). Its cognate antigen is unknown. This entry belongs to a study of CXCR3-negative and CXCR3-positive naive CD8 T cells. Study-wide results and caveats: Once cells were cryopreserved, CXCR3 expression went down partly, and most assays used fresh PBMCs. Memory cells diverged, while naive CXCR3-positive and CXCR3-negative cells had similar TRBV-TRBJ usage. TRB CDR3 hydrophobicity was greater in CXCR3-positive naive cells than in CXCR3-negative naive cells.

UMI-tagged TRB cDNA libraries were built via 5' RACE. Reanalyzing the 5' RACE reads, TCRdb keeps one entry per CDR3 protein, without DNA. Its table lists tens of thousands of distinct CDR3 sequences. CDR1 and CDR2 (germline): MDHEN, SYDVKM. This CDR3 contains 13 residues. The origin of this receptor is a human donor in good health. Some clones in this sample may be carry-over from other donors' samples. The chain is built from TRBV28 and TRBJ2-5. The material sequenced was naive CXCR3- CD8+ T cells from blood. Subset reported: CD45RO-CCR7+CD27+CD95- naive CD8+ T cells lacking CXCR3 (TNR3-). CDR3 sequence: CASSSDYQETQYF.